This T cell receptor beta chain was recorded in a study of T-cell reconstitution after alpha-beta-depleted transplantation in children. This clonotype showed up many times. Its specificity is unknown. Unique molecular identifiers were built into the TCRbeta library. TCRdb re-derived calls from the PCR reads in MiXCR, one entry per CDR3 protein. The sample has 280,000 or so distinct CDR3 sequences, around 10% seen once. Findings and limits, study-wide: Alpha-beta T cells about two months after transplant reportedly derived from several hundred expanded graft clones.

This TCR derives from a male patient aged 2 to 10 who had a stem cell transplant for chronic granulomatous disease, so the T cells may come from the graft donor. Sequencing was performed on peripheral blood, taken 180 days after TCRalphabeta/CD19-depleted stem cell transplant.

The CDR3 is CASSYGLQETQYF. In nucleotides, the CDR3 is TGTGCCAGCAGTTACGGACTTCAAGAGACCCAGTACTTC. The chain is built from TRBV6-6 and TRBJ2-5; the D gene is possibly TRBD2 (5 bases). Germline CDR1 MNHNY, CDR2 SVGAGI (reference sequence). CDR3 length: 13 amino acids. Trimming stripped 2 bases from V and 2 bases from J, with 6 bases between.